One sample yielded the 9 T cell receptor beta chains listed below, sequenced in a study of blood T cell repertoires in COVID-19. Profiling relied on immunoSEQ multiplex PCR, and the TCRdb table lists in-frame clones only, not all of them. The table records about 62,000 clones, roughly 92% of them present only once. The sample taken for sequencing was peripheral blood. The receptors were sampled from a human donor in a cohort sampled during active COVID-19.

The chain couples TRBV28 to TRBJ2-3; a possible D gene is TRBD2 (5 bases). The CDR3 totals 15 residues. Germline lookup yields CDR1 MDHEN and CDR2 SYDVKM. The V gene lost 6 bases and the J gene lost 8 bases, with 21 bases spanning the gap. CDR3 coding DNA: TGTGCCAGCAGGAACCTAGCTGTATTAATTGCTACGCAGTATTTT. Translating it yields CASRNLAVLIATQYF.

The chain links TRBV11-1 to TRBJ1-1; D call uncertain. Trimming shortened V by 0 bases and J by 8 bases, and 10 bases separated the two germline ends. This CDR3 contains 13 residues. CDR1 and CDR2 (germline): SGHAT, FQDESV (reference sequence). CDR3 region: CASSLASIEEAFF. The CDR3 DNA follows: TGTGCCAGCAGCTTAGCTTCGATCGAGGAAGCTTTCTTT. Variable domain in full (rest from reference TRBV11-1 and TRBJ1-1): EAEVAQSPRYKITEKSQAVAFWCDPISGHATLYWYRQILGQGPELLVQFQDESVVDDSQLPKDRFSAERLKGVDSTLKIQPAELGDSAMYLCASSLASIEEAFFGQGTRLTVV.

This chain joins TRBV30 and TRBJ2-3, with TRBD2 matching 11 bases. The junction had 5 bases not matched to a gene; V was cut back by 0 bases and J by 3 bases. CDR1 and CDR2 from the germline V gene are GTSNPN and SVGIG (reference sequence). The CDR3 runs to 16 residues. CDR3 loop: CAWSVTSGGVTDTQYF. CDR3 nucleotide sequence: TGTGCCTGGAGTGTTACTAGCGGGGGAGTTACAGATACGCAGTATTTT.

The chain couples TRBV2 to TRBJ1-1; D is undetermined. V was trimmed by 4 bases and J by 1 base, leaving 4 bases between them. CDR3 length equals 12 residues. CDR1 and CDR2 from the germline V gene are SNHLY and FYNNEI. DNA of the CDR3: TGTGCCAGCAGTGCTTCGAACACTGAAGCTTTCTTT. Translated: CASSASNTEAFF.

The chain joins TRBV3-1 (or the pseudogene TRBV3-2) to TRBJ2-2, with 13 bases that match TRBD2. CDR1 LGHDT and CDR2 YNNKEL come from the germline V gene (reference sequence). The CDR3 extends over 16 amino acids. V gave up 4 bases and J gave up 8 bases; unmatched junction bases: 7. The CDR3 DNA sequence: TGTGCCAGCAGCCTCGGACTAGCGGGAGTACAGGGGGAGCTGTTTTTT. Translated, it gives CASSLGLAGVQGELFF.

CDR3 bases: TGTGCCATCAATTCCGGACAGCGCTATAATTCACCCCTCCACTTT. Protein sequence: CAINSGQRYNSPLHF. The chain links TRBV10-3 to TRBJ1-6; perhaps TRBD1 as D (6 bases). The CDR3 totals 15 residues. Germline values: CDR1 ENHRY, CDR2 SYGVKD. The V end lost 7 bases, the J end lost 3 bases, and 13 bases lay between the germline ends.

CDR3 in DNA: TGTGCCAGCTCACCACCGCAGGGTTATGGCTACACCTTC. This gives the protein CASSPPQGYGYTF. The rearrangement links TRBV18 to TRBJ1-2, with D tentatively TRBD1 (5 bases). V lost 0 bases to trimming and J lost 5 bases, with 7 bases between them. The CDR3 loop spans 13 amino acids. CDR1 is KGHSH, CDR2 LQKENI, per germline.

The V gene is TRBV25-1, the J gene TRBJ1-2, with 7 bases aligning to TRBD1. Trimming removed 8 bases from V and 2 bases from J; junction bases left unmatched: 8. In germline, CDR1 is MGHDK, CDR2 SYGVNS. The CDR3 is 14 residues long. The CDR3 coding sequence is TGTGCCAGCCGGAGACAGGGAGCCAACTATGGCTACACCTTC. The encoded protein is CASRRQGANYGYTF.

V usage is TRBV3-1 (or the pseudogene TRBV3-2) and J usage is TRBJ2-7; D ambiguous. The germline V gene has CDR1 LGHDT and CDR2 YNNKEL (reference sequence). The CDR3 runs to 12 residues. V was shortened by 4 bases and J by 0 bases, with 4 bases between the two germline ends. The CDR3 coding sequence is TGTGCCAGCAGCCGGAGCTCCTACGAGCAGTACTTC. Translated, it gives CASSRSSYEQYF.